These T cell receptor beta chains were read from a single sample in a study of T-cell memory formation after mild COVID-19. MiXCR, applied by TCRdb to the 5' RACE reads, yields one record per CDR3 protein. The data hold some 40,000 distinct CDR3 sequences, with over 5% observed a single time. The sample consisted of PBMCs or a T cell subset sorted from them (not recorded which). The receptors were gathered from an adult who had mild COVID-19 (a few samples of this study predate the infection). Cell type and time point are not known. The CDR3 runs from the conserved cysteine through the conserved F or W. A D gene is named only where the DNA matches it firmly. Only some rows state a clone size, as once, few, many or a class for expanded clones.

abundance,d_gene,v_gene,j_gene,CDR3nt,CDR3aa
few,TRBD2,TRBV19,TRBJ2-3,TGTGCCAGTAGTGGCGGGGGAGGAACGGCCACAGATACGCAGTATTTT,CASSGGGGTATDTQYF
-,-,TRBV5-4,TRBJ1-2,TGTGCCAGCAGCTTGAACAGGGAGTATGGCTACACCTTC,CASSLNREYGYTF
-,-,TRBV30,TRBJ2-3,TGTGCCTGGAGTCCGGGGACAGATACGCAGTATTTT,CAWSPGTDTQYF
many,-,TRBV7-9,TRBJ2-6,TGTGCCAGCAGCTCTCCGGGGGCTGGGGCCAACGTCCTGACTTTC,CASSSPGAGANVLTF
many,TRBD2,TRBV24-1,TRBJ2-1,TGTGCCACCAGTGATTTGACTAGCGGGGGGGCATATGAGCAGTTCTTC,CATSDLTSGGAYEQFF
many,-,TRBV5-1,TRBJ2-3,TGCGCCAGCAGCTTTGGAAGGTACACAGATACGCAGTATTTT,CASSFGRYTDTQYF
-,-,TRBV20-1,TRBJ1-1,TGCAGTGCGGCAGGAAAGGGGTGGGGGAACACTGAAGCTTTCTTT,CSAAGKGWGNTEAFF
-,-,TRBV7-9,TRBJ2-7,TGTGCCAGCAGCTTAAAAGGGGTGGAATCGAGTGGGGAGCAGTACTTC,CASSLKGVESSGEQYF
many,TRBD2,TRBV4-1,TRBJ2-2,TGCGCCAGCAGCCTCCTCGGACTAGCGTCGAACACCGGGGAGCTGTTTTTT,CASSLLGLASNTGELFF
-,-,TRBV30,TRBJ1-3,TGTGCCTGGAGTGGCCTAGGGCGGGATTACTCTGGAAACACCATATATTTT,CAWSGLGRDYSGNTIYF
many,-,TRBV7-2,TRBJ2-6,TGTGCCAGCAGCTTAGCGGGGAGCTCTGGGGCCAACGTCCTGACTTTC,CASSLAGSSGANVLTF
many,TRBD1,TRBV7-6,TRBJ2-3,TGTGCCAGCAACGTGGGACAGGGGGCCACAGATACGCAGTATTTT,CASNVGQGATDTQYF
-,TRBD2,TRBV7-2,TRBJ2-5,TGTGCCAGCAGCTCCCAATCAGCGGGACGATCAGAGACCCAGTACTTC,CASSSQSAGRSETQYF
-,TRBD1,TRBV7-3,TRBJ2-5,TGTGCCAGCAGCACAGGGGGCGCAGGGACCCAGTACTTC,CASSTGGAGTQYF
many,TRBD2,TRBV27,TRBJ2-7,TGTGCCAGCAGCCCATCCCCCTCAACCCCCTTGACTAGCGGGAGACCCTGGGGGGAGCAGTACTTC,CASSPSPSTPLTSGRPWGEQYF
many,-,TRBV20-1,TRBJ1-2,TGCAGTGCTAGTAACAGGAACTATGGCTACACCTTC,CSASNRNYGYTF
many,-,TRBV5-1,TRBJ2-7,TGCGCCAGCAGCTTGGCCCCCCTCTACGAGCAGTACTTC,CASSLAPLYEQYF
-,TRBD2,TRBV29-1,TRBJ2-7,TGCAGCGCTATCAGCGGGGTATACGAGCAGTACTTC,CSAISGVYEQYF
few,-,TRBV5-5,TRBJ2-7,TGTGCCAGCAGCTTACTTAGTAGCTCCTACGAGCAGTACTTC,CASSLLSSSYEQYF
many,-,TRBV6-5,TRBJ2-7,TGTGCCAGCAGTGGGGGAGGCGAGCAGTACTTC,CASSGGGEQYF
-,-,TRBV15,TRBJ2-7,TGTGCCACCAGCAGAAAATTTACAGGGTTGGTAGTCTCCTACGAGCAGTACTTC,CATSRKFTGLVVSYEQYF
-,TRBD1,TRBV30,TRBJ1-1,TGTGCCTGGACACGACAGGGTTGGAACACTGAAGCTTTCTTT,CAWTRQGWNTEAFF
few,TRBD1,TRBV9,TRBJ2-3,TGTGCCAGCAGCTATACCTCAGGGGGCGAGGCAGATACGCAGTATTTT,CASSYTSGGEADTQYF
many,-,TRBV5-1,TRBJ2-5,TGCGCCAGCAGCCTCTCGACCGTGGGGGCAGAGACCCAGTACTTC,CASSLSTVGAETQYF
many,-,TRBV9,TRBJ1-6,TGTGCCAGCAGCAGGGATGACAATTCACCCCTCCACTTT,CASSRDDNSPLHF
many,-,TRBV6-2/TRBV6-3,TRBJ2-2,TGTGCCAGCAGTTACGATTCACGGAATACCGGGGAGCTGTTTTTT,CASSYDSRNTGELFF
many,-,TRBV12-3/TRBV12-4,TRBJ1-1,TGTGCCAGCAGTCCCATAGGGAAGGGGAGGCACACTGAAGCTTTCTTT,CASSPIGKGRHTEAFF
few,-,TRBV12-3/TRBV12-4,TRBJ2-7,TGTGCCAGCAGTTTTGGCAGGGTTGGGGAGCAGTACTTC,CASSFGRVGEQYF
many,-,TRBV20-1,TRBJ2-6,TGCAGTGCCCTTCTTCCGGGACGGGCTAGGTCTGGGGCCAACGTCCTGACTTTC,CSALLPGRARSGANVLTF
few,TRBD2,TRBV27,TRBJ2-2,TGTGCCAGCACCCGATATGGTGGCGGGGGGTTGGGGGAGCTGTTTTTT,CASTRYGGGGLGELFF
few,-,TRBV7-8,TRBJ1-2,TGTGCCAGCAGCTTAGCATTTCGGGGAGAATTCTATGGCTACACCTTC,CASSLAFRGEFYGYTF
many,-,TRBV20-1,TRBJ2-3,TGCAGTCCAGGGGACAATTCTCCAGATACGCAGTATTTT,CSPGDNSPDTQYF
many,-,TRBV2,TRBJ2-1,TGTGCCAGCAGGGTAGACAGGAGCTCCTACAATGAGCAGTTCTTC,CASRVDRSSYNEQFF
-,-,TRBV7-2,TRBJ2-7,TGTGCCAGCAGCTTAGCGGGGAATTCCTACGAGCAGTACTTC,CASSLAGNSYEQYF
-,TRBD2,TRBV4-2,TRBJ2-4,TGTGCCAGCAGCCAAGAATGGGATAGCGGGGGGGTGGCCAAAAACATTCAGTACTTC,CASSQEWDSGGVAKNIQYF
many,-,TRBV6-6,TRBJ2-7,TGTGCCAGCAGTTCCCCCGGGGGCTCCTACGAGCAGTACTTC,CASSSPGGSYEQYF
-,-,TRBV6-6,TRBJ1-5,TGTGCCAGCAGTCCGAAAAATCGCAATCAGCCCCAGCATTTT,CASSPKNRNQPQHF
many,-,TRBV5-1,TRBJ2-3,TGCGCCAGCAGCTTACGAGTCAGGGCTAGCACAGATACGCAGTATTTT,CASSLRVRASTDTQYF
-,-,TRBV3-1,TRBJ2-2,TGTGCCAGCAGCCCCCGAGGAACGACCGGGGAGCTGTTTTTT,CASSPRGTTGELFF
-,-,TRBV27,TRBJ2-7,TGTGCCAGCAGTTTATCAGTTGTTTGGGCAGGCCGCTACGAGCAGTACTTC,CASSLSVVWAGRYEQYF
-,-,TRBV6-5,TRBJ2-7,TGTGCCAGCAGTTACTCGAGTATCGCGTACGAGCAGTACTTC,CASSYSSIAYEQYF
few,TRBD1,TRBV6-2/TRBV6-3,TRBJ1-2,TGTGCCAGCAGCTCCGGGACAGGGCATGGCTATGGCTACACCTTC,CASSSGTGHGYGYTF
-,-,TRBV19,TRBJ1-5,TGTGCCAGTAGAGAGGTGGGAGGGCTTCAGCCCCAGCATTTT,CASREVGGLQPQHF
many,-,TRBV5-1,TRBJ2-7,TGCGCCAGCCAACGACAGGGAGGGTACGAGCAGTACTTC,CASQRQGGYEQYF
-,-,TRBV7-6,TRBJ2-7,TGTGCCAGCAGCTTGGGGGAGCAGTACTTC,CASSLGEQYF
few,-,TRBV20-1,TRBJ1-2,TGCAGTGCTACAGCGGCCTTTGGCGGGGGACGCTACTATGGCTACACCTTC,CSATAAFGGGRYYGYTF
-,-,TRBV7-6,TRBJ2-1,TGTGCCAGCAGCCGAGTCCAGGGATACAATGAGCAGTTCTTC,CASSRVQGYNEQFF
-,-,TRBV7-9,TRBJ1-2,TGTGCCAGCAGCTTAAGGAGGGCCGATAACTATGGCTACACCTTC,CASSLRRADNYGYTF
many,TRBD2,TRBV4-3,TRBJ2-3,TGCGCCAGCAGCCAAGCGAGACTAGCGGGAGGGCCTGATATCGATACGCAGTATTTT,CASSQARLAGGPDIDTQYF
many,TRBD1,TRBV7-9,TRBJ2-7,TGTGCCAGCAGCTTCCCATTCCCGGGACAGGGGAACGAGCAGTACTTC,CASSFPFPGQGNEQYF
few,TRBD1,TRBV19,TRBJ1-2,TGTGCCACCTCAGGGGAGGGGGCGACCTATGGCTACACCTTC,CATSGEGATYGYTF
-,-,TRBV2,TRBJ2-1,TGTGCCAGCAGTCGTAATGAGCAGTTCTTC,CASSRNEQFF
many,-,TRBV18,TRBJ2-4,TGTGCCAGCTCACCACCGGTTTCCGGGGTTCACATTCAGTACTTC,CASSPPVSGVHIQYF
many,-,TRBV12-3/TRBV12-4,TRBJ2-5,TGTGCCAGCGGCCGGGCCTCGGGGGAGACCCAGTACTTC,CASGRASGETQYF
many,TRBD1,TRBV5-1,TRBJ2-7,TGCGCCAGCAGCTTGTCCGGACAGGGGCGCTACGAGCAGTACTTC,CASSLSGQGRYEQYF